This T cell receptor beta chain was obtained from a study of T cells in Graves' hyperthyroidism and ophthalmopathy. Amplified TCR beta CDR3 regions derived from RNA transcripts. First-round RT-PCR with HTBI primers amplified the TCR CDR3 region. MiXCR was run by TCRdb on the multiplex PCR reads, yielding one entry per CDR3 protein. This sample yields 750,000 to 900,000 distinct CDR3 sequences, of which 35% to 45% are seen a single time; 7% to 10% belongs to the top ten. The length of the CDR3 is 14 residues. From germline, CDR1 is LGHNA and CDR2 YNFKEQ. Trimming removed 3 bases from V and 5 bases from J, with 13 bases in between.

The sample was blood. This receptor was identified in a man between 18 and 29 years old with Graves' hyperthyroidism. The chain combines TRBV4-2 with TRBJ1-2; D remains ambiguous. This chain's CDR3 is CASSQGREKYGYTF. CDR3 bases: TGTGCCAGCAGCCAGGGTCGGGAGAAATATGGCTACACCTTC.